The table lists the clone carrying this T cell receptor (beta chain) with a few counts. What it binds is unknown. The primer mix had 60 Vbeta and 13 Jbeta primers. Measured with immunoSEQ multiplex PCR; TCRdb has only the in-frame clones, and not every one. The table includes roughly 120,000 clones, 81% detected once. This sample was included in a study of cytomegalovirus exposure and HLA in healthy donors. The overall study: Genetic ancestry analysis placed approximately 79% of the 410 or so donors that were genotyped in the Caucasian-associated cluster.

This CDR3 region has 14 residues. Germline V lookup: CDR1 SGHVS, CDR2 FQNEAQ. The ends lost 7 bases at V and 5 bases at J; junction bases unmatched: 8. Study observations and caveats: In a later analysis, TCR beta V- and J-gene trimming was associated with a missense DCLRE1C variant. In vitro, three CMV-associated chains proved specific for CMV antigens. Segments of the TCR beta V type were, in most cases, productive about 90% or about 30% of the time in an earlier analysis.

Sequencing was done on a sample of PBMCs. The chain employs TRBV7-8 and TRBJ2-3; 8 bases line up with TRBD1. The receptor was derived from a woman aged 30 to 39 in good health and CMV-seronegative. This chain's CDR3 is CASILGTGRDTQYF. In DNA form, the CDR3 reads TGTGCCAGCATCCTAGGGACAGGAAGAGATACGCAGTATTTT.